This TCR beta chain was sequenced in a study of cytomegalovirus exposure and HLA in healthy donors. Study in general: There were fewer than 500 genotyped donors. Of these, 75% to 90% fell in the genetic ancestry cluster associated with self-reported Caucasian donors.

The CDR3 covers 17 residues. From germline, CDR1 is ENHRY and CDR2 SYGVKD. The V segment lost 0 bases and the J segment 4 bases; nucleotides outside the gene matches: 6. A word on this clone: Antigen: not known.

Researchers ran the PCR with 60 Vbeta and 13 Jbeta primers. Profiled with immunoSEQ multiplex PCR; TCRdb holds only in-frame clones, not every one. In the table there are about 190,000 clones, 70% to 90% of which are singletons. Findings of the study overall: As a later analysis revealed, most CMV-associated TCR beta chains appeared HLA-restricted. The presence/absence work took it that sequencing depth was about the same across donors. As was reported, the classifier diagnosed cytomegalovirus status with high specificity and sensitivity.

The receptor's source is a woman younger than 30 in good health and CMV-seronegative. V gene TRBV10-3 combines with J gene TRBJ2-1; 10 bases agree with TRBD2. Sequencing used PBMCs. This CDR3 is CAISESSGRAAYNEQFF. The CDR3 DNA reads as TGTGCCATCAGTGAGTCGAGCGGGAGGGCCGCGTACAATGAGCAGTTCTTC.